This T cell receptor beta chain came from a study of T cells in Graves' hyperthyroidism and ophthalmopathy. CDR1 and CDR2 from the germline V gene are GTSNPN and SVGIG (reference sequence). The CDR3 is 14 amino acids. TCR beta CDR3 region amplification was performed from RNA transcripts. HTBI primers were employed in a first-round RT-PCR of the TCR CDR3. Using its own MiXCR run on the multiplex PCR reads, TCRdb lists one record per CDR3 protein. This table has about 300,000 distinct CDR3 sequences, about an eighth appearing once. The TCR sequence derives from a woman in her twenties or thirties with Graves' hyperthyroidism that later progressed to Graves' ophthalmopathy. The sequencing input was blood. This chain connects TRBV30 to TRBJ2-7, with D perhaps TRBD1 (6 bases). The CDR3, as DNA: TGTACATGGAGATTTTCGGACAGCTCCTACGAGCAGTACTTC. Translated: CTWRFSDSSYEQYF.